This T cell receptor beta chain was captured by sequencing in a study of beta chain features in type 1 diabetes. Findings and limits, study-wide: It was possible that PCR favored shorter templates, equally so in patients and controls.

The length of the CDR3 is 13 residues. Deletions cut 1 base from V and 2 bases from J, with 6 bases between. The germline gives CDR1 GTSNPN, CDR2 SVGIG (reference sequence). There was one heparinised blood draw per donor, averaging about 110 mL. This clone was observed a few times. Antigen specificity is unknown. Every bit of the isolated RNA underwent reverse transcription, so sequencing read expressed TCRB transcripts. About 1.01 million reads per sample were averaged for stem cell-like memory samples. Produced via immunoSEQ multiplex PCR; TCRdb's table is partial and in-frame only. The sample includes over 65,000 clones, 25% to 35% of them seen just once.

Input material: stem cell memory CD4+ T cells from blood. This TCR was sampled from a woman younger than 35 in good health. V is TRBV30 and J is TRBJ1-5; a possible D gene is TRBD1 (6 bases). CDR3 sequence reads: CAWSGQGNQPQHF. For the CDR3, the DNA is TGTGCCTGGAGTGGACAGGGCAATCAGCCCCAGCATTTT.